The source of this TCR beta chain is a study of cytomegalovirus exposure and HLA in healthy donors (dated by TCRdb to the late 2010s). Notes on the research overall: In an earlier analysis of roughly 590 of the donors, 276 Gb of sequence data and 90 million to 130 million unique TCR beta sequences from 180 million or so T cells were reported. An early release that covered about 600 HLA-typed donors contained about 290 gigabases of sequencing data and tens of millions of unique TCR sequences. The genetic ancestry cluster associated with self-reported Caucasian donors included about 81% of the 300 to 450 genotyped donors. The aim of the study was to test whether cataloging public T cell receptors could identify signatures of past pathogen exposure. The study used immunosequencing to profile the T cell repertoires of more than 650 subjects and linked those repertoires to cytomegalovirus serostatus. In addition to the first cohort of roughly 670 subjects, a separate validation cohort of approximately 130 different subjects was used. To predict cytomegalovirus infection status, the study combined high-throughput TCR immunosequencing, statistical association of individual TCRs with disease status, and machine learning. In a later analysis, previously published TCR beta repertoires from 500 to 750 donors were re-analyzed and high-resolution HLA genotyping was added so that TCR occurrence patterns could be studied. Rather than drawing on any new phenotypic data, the later analysis identified candidate immune exposures from TCR beta sequences and the way those sequences occurred across donors. An earlier analysis of a few hundred of the donors applied high-throughput TCR beta sequencing to assess whether each TCR beta V gene segment acted as functional or pseudogenic. Donor age, sex, ethnicity and CMV serostatus were collected together with the repertoire data. A later genetic analysis took genome-wide SNP genotypes for about 65% of the 666 donors and used that subset as a discovery cohort. Every repertoire in the discovery cohort had been generated on one and the same sequencing platform. Both class I and class II loci were covered by HLA typing, at four-digit resolution. Typing coverage differed by locus: A, B, C, DRB1 and DQB1 were typed in about 629-640 donors, DQA1 in approximately 520, DPA1 in roughly 590, and DPB1 in roughly 470. Several DR-DQ haplotypes were handled as single units for association and clustering because linkage in the cohort was strong. Across under 500 genotyped donors of the cohort, an average of about 240,000 unique TCR beta nucleotide sequences per donor were sequenced, and roughly 17% of those sequences were non-productive.

The method was the immunoSEQ multiplex PCR assay. For the multiplex PCR, a mixture combining 60 forward primers for TCR Vbeta segments and 13 reverse primers for TCR Jbeta segments was used. The CDR3 region of rearranged TCR beta genes was amplified from genomic DNA by a multiplex PCR assay. Amplified TCR beta libraries were sequenced as 87-base-pair reads on the Illumina HiSeq System. The original pipeline was this. In a later analysis, 77 million or so unique TCR beta chains were counted across the roughly 610 repertoires, and around 10 million of these chains were shared by at least two donors. Raw reads were error-corrected and collapsed into unique sequences by a nearest-neighbor algorithm in which closely related sequences were merged to remove PCR and sequencing errors. CDR3 sequences were aligned to IMGT reference sequences to assign V, D and J gene segments. For a sequence to be retained, at least a six-nucleotide match to both a V gene segment and a J gene segment was required. Rearrangements were classified as productive when the CDR3 lacked stop codons and remained in frame with V and J, and all other rearrangements were classified as non-productive. CDR3 was defined by IMGT convention, running from the second conserved V-encoded cysteine to the conserved J-encoded phenylalanine. The earlier analysis of 500 to 650 of the donors excluded any sequence lacking an unambiguous match to a single V gene segment. In an earlier analysis of approximately 550 of the donors, V segments were called functional above 56.7% productive rearrangements and were called segregating when the between-donor standard deviation exceeded 5%. To diagnose cytomegalovirus status from the catalog of TCR beta chain sequences, a statistical classification framework was built. V and J gene assignment, in a later analysis, came from comparing TCR nucleotide sequences with IMGT/GENE-DB human TR gene sequences. A later analysis assigned CDR3 sequences and most-parsimonious VDJ recombination scenarios with the TCRdist pipeline. In a later analysis, each TCR beta chain was defined by its CDR3 amino acid sequence together with its V-gene family, and reads lacking a unique V-gene family were excluded. As a way to deal with suspected cross-contamination and a sequencing artifact, a later analysis dropped 450 to 600 nucleotide sequences that were highly shared and had low generation probability. In a later analysis, a clonal expansion index for each public chain was calculated from normalized within-repertoire ranks of inferred template counts. In a later analysis, generation probabilities were computed using a VDJ recombination model fitted to out-of-frame rearrangements, and the results were checked against IGoR. A later analysis scored TCR-TCR, TCR-HLA and TCR-CMV co-occurrence with hypergeometric tests, applying a repertoire-size bias correction to TCR pairs. To estimate false discovery rates, a later analysis permuted the HLA or CMV assignments 20 times. In a later analysis, co-occurring TCRs were grouped using DBSCAN, and TCRdist sequence similarity was added for clustering within HLA-allele-positive subsets. For co-occurrence clustering, repertoires with fewer than 30,000 or more than 120,000 public chains were excluded, along with a handful of repertoires with anomalous nucleotide sharing. TCRdb limited this immuneACCESS table to in-frame rearrangements with V and J called. A share of clones is missing; checked studies link under half to unresolved V genes, and the rest is unexplained. V and J calls plus clone size are reproduced from that table; the DNA served to infer D and trimming. Within this sample are about 140,000 clones, with over 60% of them counted one time only. The ten largest clones take up 6.8% of the sample.

The paper as a whole reports these results and caveats: A cluster of highly shared sequence variants was judged likely to be a technical artifact of the sequencing pipeline. Some IMGT-functional V segments, including TRBV6-2 and TRBV6-3, could not be distinguished by the 87-base-pair reads and were therefore excluded. Most TCR sequences were observed very rarely across donors, whereas some public TCRs were present in many individuals. Only TCR beta chains were sequenced in this cohort, and the absence of alpha or paired-chain data limited detectable features. Sequencing depth was assumed to be roughly uniform across donors in the presence/absence analyses, though that assumption may not hold. An earlier analysis of approximately 500 of the donors showed that most TCR beta V segments appeared in productive rearrangements either about 90% or about 30% of the time, which broadly matched IMGT annotations. Strong co-occurrence of HLA alleles, especially DR and DQ, made assigning TCR associations to individual alleles difficult. An association between a missense DCLRE1C variant and V-gene and J-gene trimming of TCR beta chains was found in a later genetic analysis and replicated in an independent cohort. For the cohort, immune exposure information was limited to CMV serostatus. Specific HLA alleles were associated with 16,951 TCR beta sequences at a false discovery rate of 0.05 in a later analysis. Three of the identified cytomegalovirus-associated TCR beta chains were confirmed in vitro to be specific for cytomegalovirus antigens. Compared with equally common non-associated chains, HLA-associated TCR beta chains in a later analysis were more clonally expanded and had lower generation probabilities. According to the authors, the approach could potentially be generalized to other disease states and immunological phenotypes. In a later analysis, several top co-occurrence clusters were reported to appear linked to parvovirus B19, influenza, CMV and Epstein-Barr virus. In both the original and validation cohorts, the classifier was reported to diagnose cytomegalovirus status with high specificity and sensitivity. Correlated functional status among segregating V segments might be attributable to linkage disequilibrium, but an unknown experimental factor could not be ruled out. Over 15 rarely observed V segments, including chromosome 9 orphons, were excluded from the earlier analysis of approximately 600 of the donors because counts were too low. In a later analysis, most CMV-associated TCR beta chains were found to appear HLA-restricted, with HLA associations seemingly driven largely by CMV exposure. In a later analysis, TCR association rates were found to vary across HLA loci, with the most associated TCRs seen for DRB1 alleles and the fewest for HLA-C alleles. HLA typing was unavailable for some donors at each locus, so association tests used only the typed subset. A further reported finding was that TCR beta sequences accurately predicted the HLA-A and HLA-B alleles for most subjects in the first cohort. In a later genetic analysis, fewer N-insertions in productive TCRs were reported among donors in an Asian-associated ancestry cluster than the roughly 640-donor mean. The study gave a list of around 170 TCR beta chains associated with cytomegalovirus.

The cohort consisted of approximately 690 healthy bone marrow donors. All cohort members were sampled while nominally healthy, although unrecorded immune exposures were likely present. The donor was CMV seropositive and was included in the group of 289 seropositive cohort members. A peripheral blood sample was collected from each donor, and TCR beta sequencing was performed on peripheral blood mononuclear cells. Genomic DNA was extracted from the blood cell samples with the Qiagen DNeasy Blood Extraction Kit. This clone was seen once. Its antigen target is currently unknown. No per-base quality is available; no much larger clone lies one base away. Reading from cysteine to phenylalanine, the CDR3 counts 14 amino acids. The read is trimmed to its CDR3 DNA, 42 bases read in frame from base 1. V and J lose 3 bases and 9 bases, and a span of 15 bases separates them. CDR1 and CDR2 are read off the germline V gene as MDHEN and SYDVKM.

The receptor was derived from a man between 40 and 49 years old in good health and CMV-seropositive. The chain is encoded by TRBV28 joined to TRBJ2-4; tentative D gene TRBD1, with 6 bases matching. The specimen was PBMCs. The CDR3 amino acid sequence is: CASSLSGQTVIQYF. The DNA sequence is TGTGCCAGCAGTTTGTCGGGACAAACCGTCATTCAGTACTTC.